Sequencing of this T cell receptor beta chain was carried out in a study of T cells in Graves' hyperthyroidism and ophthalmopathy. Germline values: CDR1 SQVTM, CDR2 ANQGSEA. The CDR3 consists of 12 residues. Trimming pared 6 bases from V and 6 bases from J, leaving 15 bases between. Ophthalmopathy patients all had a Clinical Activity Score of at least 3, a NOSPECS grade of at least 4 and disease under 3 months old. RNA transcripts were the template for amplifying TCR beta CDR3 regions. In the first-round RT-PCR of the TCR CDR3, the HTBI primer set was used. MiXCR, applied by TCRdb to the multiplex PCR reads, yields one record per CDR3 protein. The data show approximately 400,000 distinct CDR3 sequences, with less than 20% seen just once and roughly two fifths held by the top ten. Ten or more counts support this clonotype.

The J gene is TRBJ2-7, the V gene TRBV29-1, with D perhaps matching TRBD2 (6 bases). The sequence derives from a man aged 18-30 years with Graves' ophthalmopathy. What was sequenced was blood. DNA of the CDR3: TGCAGCGTAGGACTGGGAGGAAGCGAGCAGTACTTC. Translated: CSVGLGGSEQYF.